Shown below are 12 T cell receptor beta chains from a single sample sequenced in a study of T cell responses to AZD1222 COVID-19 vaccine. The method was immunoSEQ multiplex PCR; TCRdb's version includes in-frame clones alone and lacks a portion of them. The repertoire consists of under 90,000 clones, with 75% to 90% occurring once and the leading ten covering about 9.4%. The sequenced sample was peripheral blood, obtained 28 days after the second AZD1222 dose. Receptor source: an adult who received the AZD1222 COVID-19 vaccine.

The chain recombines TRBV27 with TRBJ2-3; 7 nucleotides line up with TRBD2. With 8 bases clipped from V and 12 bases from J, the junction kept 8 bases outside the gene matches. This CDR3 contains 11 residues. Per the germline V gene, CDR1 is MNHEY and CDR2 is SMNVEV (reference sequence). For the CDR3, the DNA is TGTGCCAGCGAGTCCGGACTAGACCAGTATTTT. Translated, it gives CASESGLDQYF.

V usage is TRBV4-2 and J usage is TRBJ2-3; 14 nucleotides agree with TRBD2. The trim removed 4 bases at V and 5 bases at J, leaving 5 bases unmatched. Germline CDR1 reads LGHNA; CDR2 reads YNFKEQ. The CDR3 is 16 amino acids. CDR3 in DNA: TGTGCCAGCAGCCTCGGGACTAGCGGGGGAATAGATACGCAGTATTTT. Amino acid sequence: CASSLGTSGGIDTQYF.

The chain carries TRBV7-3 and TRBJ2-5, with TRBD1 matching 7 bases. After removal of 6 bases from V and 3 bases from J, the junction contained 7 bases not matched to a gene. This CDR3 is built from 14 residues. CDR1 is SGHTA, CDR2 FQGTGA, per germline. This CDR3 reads CASSSTGQKETQYF. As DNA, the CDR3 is TGTGCCAGCAGTTCGACGGGACAGAAAGAGACCCAGTACTTC.

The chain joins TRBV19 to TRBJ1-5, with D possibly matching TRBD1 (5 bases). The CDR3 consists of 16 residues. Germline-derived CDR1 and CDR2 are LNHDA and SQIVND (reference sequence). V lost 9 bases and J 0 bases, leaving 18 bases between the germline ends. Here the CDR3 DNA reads TGTGCCAGCACGGGACGGGGCGGATATAGCAATCAGCCCCAGCATTTT. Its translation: CASTGRGGYSNQPQHF.

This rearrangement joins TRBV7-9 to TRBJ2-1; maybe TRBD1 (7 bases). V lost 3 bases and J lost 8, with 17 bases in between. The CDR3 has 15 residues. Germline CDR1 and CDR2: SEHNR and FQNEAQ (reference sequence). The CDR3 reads CASSFGDSSGDEQFF. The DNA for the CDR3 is TGTGCCAGCAGCTTTGGGGACAGCTCGGGGGATGAGCAGTTCTTC.

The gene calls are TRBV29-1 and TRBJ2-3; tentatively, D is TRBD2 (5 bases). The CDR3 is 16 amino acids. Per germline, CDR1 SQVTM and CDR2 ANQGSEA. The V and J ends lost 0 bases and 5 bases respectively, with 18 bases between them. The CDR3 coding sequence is TGCAGCGTTGAAGATGACGGCGGTCTAGGAGGAGATACGCAGTATTTT. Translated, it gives CSVEDDGGLGGDTQYF.

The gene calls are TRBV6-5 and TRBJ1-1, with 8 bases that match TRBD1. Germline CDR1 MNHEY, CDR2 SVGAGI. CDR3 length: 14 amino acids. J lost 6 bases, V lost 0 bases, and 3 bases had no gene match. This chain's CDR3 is CASSYSDRVPEAFF. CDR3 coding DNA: TGTGCCAGCAGTTACTCGGACAGGGTCCCTGAAGCTTTCTTT.

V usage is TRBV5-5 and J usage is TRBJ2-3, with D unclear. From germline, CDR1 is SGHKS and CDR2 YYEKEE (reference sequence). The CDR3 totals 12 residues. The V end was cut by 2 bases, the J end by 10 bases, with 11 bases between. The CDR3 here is CASSLIAFSQYF. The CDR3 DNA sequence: TGTGCCAGCAGCTTAATAGCATTTTCGCAGTATTTT.

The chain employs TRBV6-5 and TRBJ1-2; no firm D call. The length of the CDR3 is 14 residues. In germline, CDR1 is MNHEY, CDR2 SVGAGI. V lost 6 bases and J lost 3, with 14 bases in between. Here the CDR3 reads CASRDGPRDYGYTF. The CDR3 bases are TGTGCCAGCAGAGATGGACCCAGAGACTATGGCTACACCTTC.

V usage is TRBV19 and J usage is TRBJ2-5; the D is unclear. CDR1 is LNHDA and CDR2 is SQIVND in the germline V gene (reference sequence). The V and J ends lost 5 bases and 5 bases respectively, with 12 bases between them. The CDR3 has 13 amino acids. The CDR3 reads CASSLDGLETQYF. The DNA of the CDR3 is TGTGCCAGTAGTCTCGATGGGTTGGAGACCCAGTACTTC.

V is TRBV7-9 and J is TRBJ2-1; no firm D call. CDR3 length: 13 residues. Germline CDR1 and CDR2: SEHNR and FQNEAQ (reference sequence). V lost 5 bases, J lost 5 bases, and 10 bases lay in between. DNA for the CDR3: TGTGCCAGCAGCCCCACTCGAAACAATGAGCAGTTCTTC. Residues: CASSPTRNNEQFF.

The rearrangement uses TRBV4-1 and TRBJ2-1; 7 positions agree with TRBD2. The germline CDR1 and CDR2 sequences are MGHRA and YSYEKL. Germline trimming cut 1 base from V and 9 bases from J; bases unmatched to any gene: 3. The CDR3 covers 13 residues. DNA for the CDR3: TGCGCCAGCAGCCAAGTTGGCGGGGGTGAGCAGTTCTTC. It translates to CASSQVGGGEQFF.